This T cell receptor beta chain was documented in a study of OX40 agonist ivuxolimab in advanced cancers. The wider study: While on treatment, patients had intravenous ivuxolimab at 0.01 to 10 mg/kg every 2 weeks.

With autoimmune disease history or systemic immunosuppression, patients were excluded. Profiled with immunoSEQ multiplex PCR; TCRdb holds only in-frame clones, not every one. The repertoire consists of roughly 70,000 clones, with roughly nine tenths occurring once and the leading ten covering around 3.6%. Study conclusions and caveats: Expanded clones tended on average to be more numerous among CD8+ T cells than CD4+.

A remark on this clone: The antigen remains unidentified.

CDR3 length equals 13 residues. The germline V gene encodes CDR1 ENHRY and CDR2 SYGVKD. V shed 8 bases and J 4 bases; nucleotides not matched to a gene: 7. Source: CD4+ or CD8+ T cells sorted from blood, taken in a trial of the OX40 agonist ivuxolimab. This TCR was recovered from an adult with an advanced solid tumor such as melanoma, head and neck, liver or kidney cancer. The rearrangement uses TRBV10-3 and TRBJ2-7; 8 bases are shared with TRBD2. The chain's CDR3 is CAILAGNKYEQYF. In nucleotides, the CDR3 is TGTGCCATCTTAGCGGGAAATAAGTACGAGCAGTACTTC.